This TCR beta chain was obtained from a study of blood T cell repertoires in COVID-19 (dated by TCRdb to 2020 to 2022). Background on the whole study: Samples from collaborators originated in the United States, Italy and Spain and spanned both the acute and convalescent phases of COVID-19. The prospective study material was composed of cDNA or gDNA derived from T cells, B-cell-depleted T cells, or PBMCs. The dataset comprised deeply sampled blood TCRbeta repertoires from subjects exposed to, actively infected with, or recovered from COVID-19. The repertoires were made available in a free public database intended to serve as a resource for research on the immune response to SARS-CoV-2. The samples were drawn from two sources: the first 160 participants of the ongoing ImmuneRACE study, and 1,000 to 1,500 subjects contributed by 6 global collaborators. Sample metadata almost always included a de-identified subject ID, COVID-19 status, age in years and sex. Where available, HLA class I and class II types were taken from metadata supplied by the sample provider and were not determined by assay-based typing. Findings and caveats that apply to the study as a whole: The amount of clinical and demographic metadata varied by source and participant and was provided uncurated.

The collaborating institutions used their own protocols to collect whole blood in K2EDTA tubes. For TCRbeta analysis, collaborators shipped samples as frozen whole blood, isolated PBMCs, or DNA extracted from either of those sample types. TCRbeta CDR3 regions were amplified from genomic DNA using the immunoSEQ Assay, a bias-controlled multiplex PCR. Processing in the source paper ran as follows. The number of nucleated cells in each sample was estimated by amplification of reference gene primers within the assay. To quantify the absolute abundance of each unique TCRbeta CDR3 rearrangement, sequence reads were collapsed and filtered. For each sample, productive Simpson clonality was calculated as the square root of Simpson's diversity index across productive rearrangements. Not all clones reach the TCRdb copy of this immuneACCESS table, which keeps in-frame sequences only. Checked studies attribute under half of the gap to unresolved V genes and leave the rest unexplained. Clonal size and the V and J genes are those of that table, whereas D and trimming came from the DNA. Counted in this sample were tens of thousands of clones; 75% to 90% of them appeared once. The ten most abundant clones make up 4.7% of the sample.

V and J are trimmed by 0 bases and 6 bases, and the gene matches miss 0 bases of the junction. The CDR3 measures 13 amino acids from cysteine to phenylalanine. Only the CDR3 part of the read is kept: 39 bases, read in frame from the first base. CDR1 KGHSH and CDR2 LQKENI are derived from the germline V gene. Details on this clone: Its specific antigen is unknown. Base qualities are not provided; no much larger clone lies one nucleotide away.

Sequencing was done on a sample of peripheral blood. The chain uses TRBV18 and TRBJ2-3; TRBD2 matches 7 bases in the middle. The sequence was collected from a human donor in a cohort sampled during active COVID-19. The CDR3 sequence is CASSPPGGDTQYF. In nucleotide form, the sequence is TGTGCCAGCTCACCACCGGGGGGGGATACGCAGTATTTT.